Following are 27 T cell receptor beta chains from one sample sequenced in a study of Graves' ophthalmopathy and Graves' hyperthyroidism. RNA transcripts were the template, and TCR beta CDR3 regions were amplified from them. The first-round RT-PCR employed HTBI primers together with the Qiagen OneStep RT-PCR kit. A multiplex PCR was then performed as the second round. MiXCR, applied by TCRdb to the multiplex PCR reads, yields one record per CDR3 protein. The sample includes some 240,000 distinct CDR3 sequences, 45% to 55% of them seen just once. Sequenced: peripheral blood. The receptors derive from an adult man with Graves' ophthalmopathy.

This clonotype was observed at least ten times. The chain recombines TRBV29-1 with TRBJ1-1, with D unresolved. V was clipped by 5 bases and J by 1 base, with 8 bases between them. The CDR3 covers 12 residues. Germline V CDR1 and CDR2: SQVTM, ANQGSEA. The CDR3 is CSVLRSNTEAFF. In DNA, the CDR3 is TGCAGCGTTCTACGGTCGAACACTGAAGCTTTCTTT.

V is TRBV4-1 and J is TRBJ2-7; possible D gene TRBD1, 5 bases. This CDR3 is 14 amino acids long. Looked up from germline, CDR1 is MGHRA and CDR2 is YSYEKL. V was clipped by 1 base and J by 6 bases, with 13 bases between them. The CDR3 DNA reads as TGCGCCAGCAGCCAAGGGCAGGGTTGGGGCGAGCAGTACTTC. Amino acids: CASSQGQGWGEQYF.

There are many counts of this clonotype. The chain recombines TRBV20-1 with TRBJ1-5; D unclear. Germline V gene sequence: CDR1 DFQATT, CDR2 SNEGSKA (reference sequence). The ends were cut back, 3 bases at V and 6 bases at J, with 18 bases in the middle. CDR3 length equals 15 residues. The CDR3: CSARSAGGVGQPQHF. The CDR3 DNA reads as TGCAGTGCTAGGAGCGCAGGTGGTGTCGGTCAGCCCCAGCATTTT.

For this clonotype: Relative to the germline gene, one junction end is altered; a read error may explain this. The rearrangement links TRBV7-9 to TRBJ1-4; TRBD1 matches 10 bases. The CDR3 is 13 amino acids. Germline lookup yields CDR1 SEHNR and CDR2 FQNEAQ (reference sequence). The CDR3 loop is CASRGDRGEKLSF. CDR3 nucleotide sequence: TGTGCCAGCAGGGGGGACAGGGGTGAAAAACTGTCTTTT.

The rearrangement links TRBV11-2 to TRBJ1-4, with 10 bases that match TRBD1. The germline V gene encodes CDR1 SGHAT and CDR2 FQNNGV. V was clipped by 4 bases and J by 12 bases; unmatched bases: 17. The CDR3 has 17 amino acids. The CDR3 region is CASSSAGQGYSGIELFF. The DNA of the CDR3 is TGTGCCAGCAGCTCAGCGGGACAGGGGTACTCCGGTATCGAACTGTTTTTT. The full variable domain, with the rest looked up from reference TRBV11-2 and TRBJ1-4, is EAGVAQSPRYKIIEKRQSVAFWCNPISGHATLYWYQQILGQGPKLLIQFQNNGVVDDSQLPKDRFSAERLKGVDSTLKIQPAKLEDSAVYLCASSSAGQGYSGIELFFGSGTQLSVL.

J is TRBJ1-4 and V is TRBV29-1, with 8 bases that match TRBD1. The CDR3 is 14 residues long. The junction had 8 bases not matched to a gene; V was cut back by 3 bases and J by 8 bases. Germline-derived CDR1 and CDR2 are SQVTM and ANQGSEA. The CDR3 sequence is CSVDETGDSEKLFF. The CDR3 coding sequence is TGCAGCGTTGACGAGACAGGGGACAGCGAAAAACTGTTTTTT.

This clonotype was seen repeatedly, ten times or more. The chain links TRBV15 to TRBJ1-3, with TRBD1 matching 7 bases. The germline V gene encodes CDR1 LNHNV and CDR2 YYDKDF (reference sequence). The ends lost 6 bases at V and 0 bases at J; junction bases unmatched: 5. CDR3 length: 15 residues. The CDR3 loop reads CATSTDRNSGNTIYF. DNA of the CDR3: TGTGCCACCAGTACGGACAGGAACTCTGGAAACACCATATATTTT.

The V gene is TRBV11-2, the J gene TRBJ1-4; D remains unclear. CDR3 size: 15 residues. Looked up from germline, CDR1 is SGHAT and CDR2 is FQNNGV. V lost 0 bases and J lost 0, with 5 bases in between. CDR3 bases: TGTGCCAGCAGCTTAGACGGTGCAACTAATGAAAAACTGTTTTTT. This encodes CASSLDGATNEKLFF.

For the CDR3, the DNA is TGCGCCAGCAGTGAGGCAGGGAGTGGGTGGGGGTTCTTC. This sequence encodes CASSEAGSGWGFF. V gene TRBV10-2 combines with J gene TRBJ2-1; perhaps D is TRBD1 or TRBD2 (5 bases each). The CDR3 sequence is 13 residues long. V gave up 2 bases and J gave up 15 bases, with 17 bases separating them. Germline CDR1 reads WSHSY; CDR2 reads SAAADI.

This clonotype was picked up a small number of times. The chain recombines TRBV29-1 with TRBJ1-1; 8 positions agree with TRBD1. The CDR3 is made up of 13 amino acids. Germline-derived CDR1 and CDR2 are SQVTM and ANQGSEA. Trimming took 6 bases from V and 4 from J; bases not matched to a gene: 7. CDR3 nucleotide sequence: TGCAGCGTCAGGACAGGGTGGAGCACTGAAGCTTTCTTT. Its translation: CSVRTGWSTEAFF.

The CDR3 DNA is TGCGCCAGCAGCTCCAATAACTACGAGCAGTACTTC. Protein: CASSSNNYEQYF. The chain couples TRBV5-1 to TRBJ2-7; no reliable D call. Trimming took 3 bases from V and 3 from J, leaving 7 bases between them. Germline CDR1 SGHRS, CDR2 YFSETQ. The CDR3 runs to 12 residues.

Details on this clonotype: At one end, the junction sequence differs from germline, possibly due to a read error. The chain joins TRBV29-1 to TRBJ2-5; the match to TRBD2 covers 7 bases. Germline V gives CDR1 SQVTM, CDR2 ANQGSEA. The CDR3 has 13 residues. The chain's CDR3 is CSVDGGRAEAQYF. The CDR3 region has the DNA TGCAGCGTTGATGGCGGGAGAGCAGAGGCCCAGTACTTC.

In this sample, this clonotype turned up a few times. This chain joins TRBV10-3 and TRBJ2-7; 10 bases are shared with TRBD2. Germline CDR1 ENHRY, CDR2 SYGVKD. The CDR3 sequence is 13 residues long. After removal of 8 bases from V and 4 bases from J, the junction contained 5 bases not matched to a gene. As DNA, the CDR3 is TGTGCCATCTCTAGGACTAGCGGATACGAGCAGTACTTC. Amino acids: CAISRTSGYEQYF.

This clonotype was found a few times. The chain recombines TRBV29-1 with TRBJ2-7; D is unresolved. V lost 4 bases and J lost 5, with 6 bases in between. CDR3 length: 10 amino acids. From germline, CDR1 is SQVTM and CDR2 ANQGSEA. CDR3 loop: CSVGHNEQYF. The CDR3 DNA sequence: TGCAGCGTTGGACATAACGAGCAGTACTTC.

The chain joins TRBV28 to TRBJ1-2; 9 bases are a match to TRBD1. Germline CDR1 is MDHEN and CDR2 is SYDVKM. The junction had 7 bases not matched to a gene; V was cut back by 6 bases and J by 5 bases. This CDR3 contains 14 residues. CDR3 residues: CASRGQGLGYGYTF. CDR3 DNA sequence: TGTGCCAGCAGGGGACAGGGCCTAGGGTATGGCTACACCTTC.

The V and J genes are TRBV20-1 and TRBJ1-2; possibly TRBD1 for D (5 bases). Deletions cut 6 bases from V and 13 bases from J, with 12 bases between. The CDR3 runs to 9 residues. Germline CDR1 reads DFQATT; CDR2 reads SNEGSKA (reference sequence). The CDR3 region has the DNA TGCAGTGCAGAGACTGGGGGCACCTTC. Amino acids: CSAETGGTF.

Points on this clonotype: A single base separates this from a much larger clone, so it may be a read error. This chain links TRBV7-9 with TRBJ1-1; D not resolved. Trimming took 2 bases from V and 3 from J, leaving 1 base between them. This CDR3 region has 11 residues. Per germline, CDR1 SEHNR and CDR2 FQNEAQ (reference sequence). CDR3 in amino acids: CASSLHTEAFF. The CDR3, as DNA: TGTGCCAGCAGCTTACACACTGAAGCTTTCTTT.

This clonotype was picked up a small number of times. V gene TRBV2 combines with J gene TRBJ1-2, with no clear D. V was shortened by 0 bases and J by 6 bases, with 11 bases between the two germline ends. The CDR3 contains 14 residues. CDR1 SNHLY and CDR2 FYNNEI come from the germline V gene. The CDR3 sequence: CASSEASGSHGYTF. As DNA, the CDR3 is TGTGCCAGCAGTGAAGCGTCTGGGTCCCATGGCTACACCTTC. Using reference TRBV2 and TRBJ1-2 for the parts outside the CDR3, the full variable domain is EPEVTQTPSHQVTQMGQEVILRCVPISNHLYFYWYRQILGQKVEFLVSFYNNEISEKSEIFDDQFSVERPDGSNFTLKIRSTKLEDSAMYFCASSEASGSHGYTFGSGTRLTVV.

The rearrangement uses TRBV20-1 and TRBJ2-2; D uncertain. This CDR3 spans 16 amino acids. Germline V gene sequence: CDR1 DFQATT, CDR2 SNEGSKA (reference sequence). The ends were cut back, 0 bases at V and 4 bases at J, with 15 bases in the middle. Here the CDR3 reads CSARDTGPSLTGELFF. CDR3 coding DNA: TGCAGTGCTAGAGATACCGGACCCTCCCTCACCGGGGAGCTGTTTTTT.

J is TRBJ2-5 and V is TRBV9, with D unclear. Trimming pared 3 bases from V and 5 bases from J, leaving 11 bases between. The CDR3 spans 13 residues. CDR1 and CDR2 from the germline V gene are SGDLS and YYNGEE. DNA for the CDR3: TGTGCCAGCAGCGCTGAAGGTCGGGAGACCCAGTACTTC. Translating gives CASSAEGRETQYF.

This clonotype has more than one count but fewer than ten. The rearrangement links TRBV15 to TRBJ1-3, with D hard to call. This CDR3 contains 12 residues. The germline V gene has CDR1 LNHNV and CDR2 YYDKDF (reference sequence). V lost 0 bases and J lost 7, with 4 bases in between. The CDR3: CATSRDRNTIYF. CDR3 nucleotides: TGTGCCACCAGCAGAGATAGGAACACCATATATTTT.

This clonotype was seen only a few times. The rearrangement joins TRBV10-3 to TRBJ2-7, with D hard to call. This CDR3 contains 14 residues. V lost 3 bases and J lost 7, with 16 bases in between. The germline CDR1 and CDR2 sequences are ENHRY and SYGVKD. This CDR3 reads CAISDGQESREQYF. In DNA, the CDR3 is TGTGCCATCAGTGACGGGCAGGAGAGTCGGGAGCAGTACTTC.

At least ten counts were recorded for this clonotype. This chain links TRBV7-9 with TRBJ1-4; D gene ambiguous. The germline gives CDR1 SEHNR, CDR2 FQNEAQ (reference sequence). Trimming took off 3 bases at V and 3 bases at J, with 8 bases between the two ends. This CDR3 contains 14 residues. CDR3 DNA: TGTGCCAGCAGCTTGGAACGGGCTAATGAAAAACTGTTTTTT. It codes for CASSLERANEKLFF.

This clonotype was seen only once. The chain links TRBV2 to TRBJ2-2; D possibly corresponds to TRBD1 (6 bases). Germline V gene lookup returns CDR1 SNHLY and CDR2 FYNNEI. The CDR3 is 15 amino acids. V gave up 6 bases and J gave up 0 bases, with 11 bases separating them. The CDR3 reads CASSRDNTNTGELFF. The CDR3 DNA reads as TGTGCCAGCAGCCGGGACAACACGAACACCGGGGAGCTGTTTTTT.

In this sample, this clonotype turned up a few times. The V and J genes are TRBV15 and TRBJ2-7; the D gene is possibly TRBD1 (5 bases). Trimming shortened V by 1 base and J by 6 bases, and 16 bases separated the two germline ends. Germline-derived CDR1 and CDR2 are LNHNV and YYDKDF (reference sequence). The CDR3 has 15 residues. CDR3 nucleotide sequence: TGTGCCACCAGCAGAGGATTATATGGACACCGCGAGCAGTACTTC. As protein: CATSRGLYGHREQYF. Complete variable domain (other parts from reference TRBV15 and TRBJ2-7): DAMVIQNPRYQVTQFGKPVTLSCSQTLNHNVMYWYQQKSSQAPKLLFHYYDKDFNNEADTPDNFQSRRPNTSFCFLDIRSPGLGDTAMYLCATSRGLYGHREQYFGPGTRLTVT.

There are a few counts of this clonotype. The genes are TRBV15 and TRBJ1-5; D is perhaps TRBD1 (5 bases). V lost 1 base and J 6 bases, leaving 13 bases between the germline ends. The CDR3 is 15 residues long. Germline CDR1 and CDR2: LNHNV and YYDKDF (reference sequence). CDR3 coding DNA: TGTGCCACCAGCAGAGGAAGGGGATCGAGTCAGCCCCAGCATTTT. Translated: CATSRGRGSSQPQHF. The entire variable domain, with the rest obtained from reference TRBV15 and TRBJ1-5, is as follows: DAMVIQNPRYQVTQFGKPVTLSCSQTLNHNVMYWYQQKSSQAPKLLFHYYDKDFNNEADTPDNFQSRRPNTSFCFLDIRSPGLGDTAMYLCATSRGRGSSQPQHFGDGTRLSIL.

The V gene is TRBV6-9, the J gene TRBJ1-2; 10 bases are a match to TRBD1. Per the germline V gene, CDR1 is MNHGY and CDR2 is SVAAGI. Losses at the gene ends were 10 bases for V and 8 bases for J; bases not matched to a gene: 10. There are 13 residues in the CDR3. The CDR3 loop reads CAIPPGQGKGYTF. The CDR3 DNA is TGTGCCATTCCGCCGGGACAGGGGAAGGGCTACACCTTC.